This T cell receptor beta chain was profiled in a study of blood T cells in healthy people across ages. Isolation recovered at least 6 million PBMCs from every sample. Worth noting for this clonotype: What it binds is not known.

This CDR3 has 14 residues. Trimming cost V 1 base and J 3 bases; bases outside gene matches: 5. CDR1 is DFQATT and CDR2 is SNEGSKA in the germline V gene (reference sequence). Through a sample-barcoded 5' primer and a J-beta primer mix, a second PCR was run for roughly 7 to 12 cycles. TCRdb re-analysed the 5' RACE reads in MiXCR, keeping a single row per CDR3 protein. The sample consists of about a million distinct CDR3 sequences, 45% to 60% of them appearing once. Whole-study findings and limits: The study regarded diversity estimates from one million T cells as underestimates. As naive T cell percentage varied, TCR beta diversity correlated strongly with it. A roughly linear age-dependent decrease characterized TCR beta diversity per million T cells.

Sequenced: blood. The source is an older woman in good health. The gene calls are TRBV20-1 and TRBJ2-7, with 8 bases that match TRBD2. The CDR3 DNA follows: TGCAGTGCTAGAGCGCCGGGACTAGTCTACGAGCAGTACTTC. Its protein product is CSARAPGLVYEQYF.